The 21 T cell receptor beta chains in this list originate from one sample, sequenced in a study of sequential checkpoint blockade in melanoma. Treatment noted: randomized to nivolumab then ipilimumab (arm A) or the reverse (arm B). Generated by immunoSEQ multiplex PCR, the TCRdb table keeps only in-frame clones and is missing some. The sample holds some 9,600 clones; approximately 71% are singletons and the top ten take roughly 12%. The sequences come from CD8+ T cells sorted from blood (inferred from file names), collected from a patient given nivolumab and ipilimumab in sequence. The source is a human donor with melanoma.

The chain joins TRBV5-1 to TRBJ2-1; D uncertain. V lost 1 base and J 2 bases, leaving 7 bases between the germline ends. The CDR3 spans 14 residues. CDR1 and CDR2 (germline): SGHRS, YFSETQ. CDR3 nucleotide sequence: TGCGCCAGCAGCTTGTCCCCAGCCTACAATGAGCAGTTCTTC. Translation: CASSLSPAYNEQFF.

This clone appeared a few times. The chain is built from TRBV6-1 and TRBJ2-2; the D gene is possibly TRBD1 (5 bases). The CDR3 totals 12 residues. Trimming pared 5 bases from V and 7 bases from J, leaving 8 bases between. Germline CDR1 reads MNHNS; CDR2 reads SASEGT. The CDR3 spells CASSPDSGELFF. DNA for the CDR3: TGTGCCAGCAGTCCCGACAGCGGGGAGCTGTTTTTT.

V gene TRBV11-2 combines with J gene TRBJ2-1, with TRBD2 matching 8 bases. V dropped 4 bases and J dropped 1; count of bases not matched to a gene: 3. The CDR3 spans 15 residues. Looked up from germline, CDR1 is SGHAT and CDR2 is FQNNGV. The CDR3 spells CASSSSSGSYNEQFF. The CDR3 DNA reads as TGTGCCAGCAGCTCCTCTAGCGGGTCCTACAATGAGCAGTTCTTC.

In this sample, this clone turned up a few times. The chain couples TRBV15 to TRBJ2-3; a weak D match, TRBD2 (5 bases). There are 15 residues in the CDR3. The V gene's germline CDR1 is LNHNV and CDR2 YYDKDF (reference sequence). V was shortened by 4 bases and J by 2 bases, with 13 bases between the two germline ends. CDR3 sequence reads: CATSNPGMITDTQYF. CDR3 coding DNA: TGTGCCACCAGCAATCCGGGGATGATCACAGATACGCAGTATTTT.

This rearrangement joins TRBV15 to TRBJ1-4, with 8 positions matching TRBD1. This CDR3 spans 15 amino acids. V shed 1 base and J 8 bases; nucleotides not matched to a gene: 6. Germline V gene sequence: CDR1 LNHNV, CDR2 YYDKDF (reference sequence). In DNA form, the CDR3 reads TGTGCCACCAGCAGAGCCACAGGGGGTTGGGAAAAACTGTTTTTT. The encoded protein is CATSRATGGWEKLFF.

The V and J genes are TRBV29-1 and TRBJ2-7; TRBD1 aligns across 8 bases. After removal of 6 bases from V and 0 bases from J, the junction contained 4 bases not matched to a gene. This CDR3 comprises 13 residues. CDR1 and CDR2 from the germline V gene are SQVTM and ANQGSEA. CDR3 nucleotide sequence: TGCAGCGTCCGACAGGGGTTCTCCTACGAGCAGTACTTC. It is translated as CSVRQGFSYEQYF.

The chain employs TRBV28 and TRBJ2-7, with 8 nucleotides matching TRBD1. Germline V gene lookup returns CDR1 MDHEN and CDR2 SYDVKM. The V segment lost 5 bases and the J segment 4 bases; nucleotides outside the gene matches: 7. The CDR3 runs 14 residues. CDR3 region: CASSLRTGRYEQYF. As DNA, the CDR3 is TGTGCCAGCAGTCTCAGGACAGGGCGGTACGAGCAGTACTTC.

V and J are TRBV7-9 and TRBJ2-5, with 7 positions matching TRBD1. Germline CDR1 reads SEHNR; CDR2 reads FQNEAQ (reference sequence). V shed 3 bases, J shed 1 base, and the junction held 5 bases outside the gene matches. This CDR3 is 15 amino acids long. The CDR3 here is CASSLVYRGQETQYF. In DNA, the CDR3 is TGTGCCAGCAGCTTGGTCTACAGGGGCCAAGAGACCCAGTACTTC.

The chain combines TRBV4-3 with TRBJ2-1; TRBD2 matches 10 bases. The CDR3 extends over 17 amino acids. J gave up 5 bases and V 4 bases, and 11 bases lay outside the gene matches. CDR1 is LGHNA and CDR2 is YSLEER in the germline V gene. The CDR3 sequence: CASSRVWGLAYNNEQFF. In DNA, the CDR3 is TGCGCCAGCAGCCGAGTATGGGGACTAGCGTACAACAATGAGCAGTTCTTC.

V is TRBV28 and J is TRBJ2-2; no clear D. Trimming shortened V by 7 bases and J by 0 bases, and 9 bases separated the two germline ends. Germline CDR1 is MDHEN and CDR2 is SYDVKM. CDR3 size: 14 residues. For the CDR3, the DNA is TGTGCCAGCATCCTAGGCGCGAACACCGGGGAGCTGTTTTTT. This gives the protein CASILGANTGELFF.

The chain carries TRBV5-1 and TRBJ2-2, with unresolved D. This CDR3 has 14 amino acids. Germline V gives CDR1 SGHRS, CDR2 YFSETQ. V lost 1 base to trimming and J lost 0 bases, with 4 bases between them. This chain's CDR3 is CASSLLPNTGELFF. In nucleotides, the CDR3 is TGCGCCAGCAGCTTGCTACCGAACACCGGGGAGCTGTTTTTT.

The chain carries TRBV7-6 and TRBJ1-2, with TRBD1 matching over 11 bases. This CDR3 contains 15 residues. After removal of 4 bases from V and 4 bases from J, the junction contained 5 bases not matched to a gene. The germline V gene encodes CDR1 SGHVS and CDR2 FNYEAQ. DNA for the CDR3: TGTGCCAGCAGCTCGAGGACAGGGGGCTTCTATGGCTACACCTTC. Its protein is CASSSRTGGFYGYTF. The variable domain in full, with the rest retrieved from reference TRBV7-6 and TRBJ1-2, is GAGVSQSPRYKVTKRGQDVALRCDPISGHVSLYWYRQALGQGPEFLTYFNYEAQQDKSGLPNDRFSAERPEGSISTLTIQRTEQRDSAMYRCASSSRTGGFYGYTFGSGTRLTVV.

V and J are TRBV7-8 and TRBJ1-1; no reliable D call. The CDR3 sequence is 16 residues long. Trimming removed 1 base at V and 6 bases at J, with 18 bases between. Looked up from germline, CDR1 is SGHVS and CDR2 is FQNEAQ. As DNA, the CDR3 is TGTGCCAGCAGCTTAGGTTTGGGGAGGTCTTCGGCTGAAGCTTTCTTT. This translates into CASSLGLGRSSAEAFF.

The chain carries TRBV6-5 and TRBJ2-5; 7 bases are shared with TRBD2. The DNA end lines up better with TRBJ2-7; the J call may be wrong. The CDR3 has 13 amino acids. Per germline, CDR1 MNHEY and CDR2 SVGAGI. The CDR3 region is CASTSGVSYEQYF. In nucleotides, the CDR3 is TGTGCCAGTACCAGCGGGGTCTCCTACGAGCAGTACTTC.

The chain carries TRBV19 and TRBJ2-7; D ambiguous. Germline V gives CDR1 LNHDA, CDR2 SQIVND (reference sequence). Trimming shortened V by 5 bases and J by 0 bases, and 11 bases separated the two germline ends. This CDR3 is 14 amino acids long. The CDR3, as DNA: TGTGCCAGTAGTCCTGCAAGGAGCTCCTACGAGCAGTACTTC. It is translated as CASSPARSSYEQYF.

Only one count was recorded for this clone. The rearrangement joins TRBV5-8 to TRBJ2-7, with TRBD1 matching over 7 bases. This CDR3 is 14 amino acids long. V shed 7 bases and J 7 bases; nucleotides not matched to a gene: 14. Germline-derived CDR1 and CDR2 are SGHTS and YDEGEE. The CDR3 bases are TGTGCCAGCGGCTACCGGGACAGAGTGTGGGAGCAGTACTTC. This codes for CASGYRDRVWEQYF.

The chain combines TRBV6-5 with TRBJ2-5; TRBD2 aligns across 10 bases. Trimming took 2 bases from V and 4 from J; bases not matched to a gene: 7. This CDR3 has 16 amino acids. From germline, CDR1 is MNHEY and CDR2 SVGAGI. The DNA for the CDR3 is TGTGCCAGCAGTTACACTGGCGCTAGCGGGAGAGAGACCCAGTACTTC. This gives the protein CASSYTGASGRETQYF.

The V and J genes are TRBV27 and TRBJ1-5; D is undetermined. Looked up from germline, CDR1 is MNHEY and CDR2 is SMNVEV (reference sequence). The CDR3 runs 14 residues. V dropped 2 bases and J dropped 9 bases, with 14 bases sitting between them. CDR3 protein: CASSLEQPAGPQHF. The CDR3 DNA reads as TGTGCCAGCAGTTTAGAACAGCCCGCGGGGCCCCAGCATTTT.

V gene TRBV19 combines with J gene TRBJ2-6; TRBD2 aligns across 7 bases. This CDR3 has 17 amino acids. Losses at the gene ends were 3 bases for V and 2 bases for J; bases not matched to a gene: 7. Germline CDR1 is LNHDA and CDR2 is SQIVND (reference sequence). This CDR3 is CASSIGGSQAGANVLTF. In DNA form, the CDR3 reads TGTGCCAGTAGTATTGGCGGGAGTCAGGCTGGGGCCAACGTCCTGACTTTC.

The chain has TRBV7-6 and TRBJ2-5; possible D gene TRBD2, 6 bases. The CDR3 is made up of 15 amino acids. The ends were cut back, 1 base at V and 2 bases at J, with 11 bases in the middle. CDR1 is SGHVS and CDR2 is FNYEAQ in the germline V gene. The CDR3: CASSLDRTMQETQYF. For the CDR3, the DNA is TGTGCCAGCAGCTTAGACCGGACTATGCAAGAGACCCAGTACTTC.

The chain joins TRBV27 to TRBJ1-1, with D unclear. Germline V gene lookup returns CDR1 MNHEY and CDR2 SMNVEV (reference sequence). V lost 0 bases, J lost 5 bases, and 10 bases lay in between. The CDR3 totals 14 residues. The CDR3, as DNA: TGTGCCAGCAGTTTATCTGAGTTCGGGACTGAAGCTTTCTTT. Translated: CASSLSEFGTEAFF.